This is a list of T cell receptor beta chains from one sample in a study of T cell responses to AZD1222 COVID-19 vaccine. Repertoires were generated with immunoSEQ multiplex PCR, while TCRdb's copy carries only in-frame clones and drops some. The sample data list more than 110,000 clones. The specimen sequenced was peripheral blood. The receptors stem from an adult in good health. CDR3s include the opening cysteine and the closing phenylalanine or tryptophan. A D gene is named only where the DNA matches it firmly.

V gene: TRBV6-6
D gene: TRBD1
J gene: TRBJ2-2
CDR3 protein: CASRRTGEVAGELFF
CDR3 DNA: TGTGCCAGCAGACGGACAGGGGAGGTGGCCGGGGAGCTGTTTTTT

V gene: TRBV6-2/TRBV6-3
D gene: TRBD1
J gene: TRBJ1-5
CDR3 protein: CASSYTPTGLNQPQHF
CDR3 DNA: TGTGCCAGCAGTTACACCCCGACAGGGCTCAATCAGCCCCAGCATTTT

V gene: TRBV18
D gene: NA
J gene: TRBJ2-5
CDR3 protein: CASSPSGIRETQYF
CDR3 DNA: TGTGCCAGCTCACCATCGGGCATACGGGAGACCCAGTACTTC

V gene: TRBV9
D gene: TRBD1
J gene: TRBJ1-3
CDR3 protein: CASSVASGTGGSVNTIYF
CDR3 DNA: TGTGCCAGCAGCGTAGCTAGCGGGACAGGGGGTTCCGTAAACACCATATATTTT

V gene: TRBV30
D gene: NA
J gene: TRBJ1-5
CDR3 protein: CAWSLNGPNQPQHF
CDR3 DNA: TGTGCCTGGAGTCTTAACGGACCCAATCAGCCCCAGCATTTT

V gene: TRBV19
D gene: TRBD1
J gene: TRBJ1-4
CDR3 protein: CASSIRTGTGNVKANEKLFF
CDR3 DNA: TGTGCCAGTAGTATCAGAACCGGGACAGGGAATGTTAAAGCTAATGAAAAACTGTTTTTT

V gene: TRBV10-3
D gene: NA
J gene: TRBJ1-5
CDR3 protein: CAISHPSDSNQPQHF
CDR3 DNA: TGTGCCATCAGCCACCCGTCTGATAGCAATCAGCCCCAGCATTTT

V gene: TRBV11-2
D gene: TRBD1
J gene: TRBJ1-3
CDR3 protein: CASSLRDRALSGNTIYF
CDR3 DNA: TGTGCCAGCAGCCTCCGGGACAGGGCCCTCTCTGGAAACACCATATATTTT

V gene: TRBV9
D gene: NA
J gene: TRBJ1-3
CDR3 protein: CASSVDASGNTIYF
CDR3 DNA: TGTGCCAGCAGCGTAGATGCCTCTGGAAACACCATATATTTT

V gene: TRBV6-1
D gene: NA
J gene: TRBJ2-7
CDR3 protein: CASSEGDGSSYEQYF
CDR3 DNA: TGTGCCAGCAGTGAAGGGGACGGCAGCTCCTACGAGCAGTACTTC

V gene: TRBV4-3
D gene: TRBD1
J gene: TRBJ2-3
CDR3 protein: CASSRNGQGTDTQYF
CDR3 DNA: TGCGCCAGCAGCCGGAACGGACAGGGAACAGATACGCAGTATTTT

V gene: TRBV12-1
D gene: NA
J gene: TRBJ1-5
CDR3 protein: CARPRGGTAHDSNQPQHF
CDR3 DNA: TGTGCCAGGCCCCGAGGAGGGACAGCCCATGATAGCAATCAGCCCCAGCATTTT

V gene: TRBV6-5
D gene: NA
J gene: TRBJ1-2
CDR3 protein: CASSYSSDRPYGYTF
CDR3 DNA: TGTGCCAGCAGTTACTCGAGCGACCGACCCTATGGCTACACCTTC

V gene: TRBV30
D gene: TRBD2
J gene: TRBJ2-3
CDR3 protein: CAWSLAGGRASTDTQYF
CDR3 DNA: TGTGCCTGGAGTCTAGCGGGGGGACGAGCTAGCACAGATACGCAGTATTTT

V gene: TRBV10-3
D gene: TRBD1
J gene: TRBJ1-2
CDR3 protein: CAISQGQSYGYTF
CDR3 DNA: TGTGCCATCAGTCAGGGACAGTCCTATGGCTACACCTTC

V gene: TRBV7-9
D gene: NA
J gene: TRBJ1-2
CDR3 protein: CASNPGSGGYTF
CDR3 DNA: TGTGCCAGCAACCCGGGGAGTGGTGGCTACACCTTC

V gene: TRBV7-9
D gene: TRBD1
J gene: TRBJ1-2
CDR3 protein: CASLPLQGLGGYTF
CDR3 DNA: TGTGCCAGCTTACCACTACAGGGGTTAGGGGGCTACACCTTC

V gene: TRBV5-8
D gene: NA
J gene: TRBJ2-1
CDR3 protein: CASSLLGYNEQFF
CDR3 DNA: TGTGCCAGCAGCTTGTTGGGGTACAATGAGCAGTTCTTC

V gene: TRBV6-1
D gene: NA
J gene: TRBJ2-7
CDR3 protein: CASSDWPPEQYF
CDR3 DNA: TGTGCCAGCAGTGATTGGCCCCCGGAGCAGTACTTC

V gene: TRBV30
D gene: NA
J gene: TRBJ1-4
CDR3 protein: CAWRDGREKLFF
CDR3 DNA: TGTGCCTGGAGGGACGGGAGGGAAAAACTGTTTTTT

V gene: TRBV5-6
D gene: NA
J gene: TRBJ1-2
CDR3 protein: CASSLRIDRQLANYGYTF
CDR3 DNA: TGTGCCAGCAGCCTTCGTATAGACCGACAGTTAGCTAACTATGGCTACACCTTC

V gene: TRBV2
D gene: NA
J gene: TRBJ1-4
CDR3 protein: CASSVPTAYNEKLFF
CDR3 DNA: TGTGCCAGCAGTGTCCCGACAGCGTATAATGAAAAACTGTTTTTT